This TCR beta chain derives from a study of T cell responses to AZD1222 COVID-19 vaccine. Study conclusions and caveats: AZD1222 recipients seropositive at baseline numbered only six.

About this clone itself: The antigen is unknown.

Repertoires were generated with immunoSEQ multiplex PCR, while TCRdb's copy carries only in-frame clones and drops some. The data hold 150,000 to 200,000 clones, with about 92% observed a single time. Sequences were derived from peripheral blood, sampled on day 0 of AZD1222 vaccination. This clonotype was sampled from an adult in good health.

Written as DNA, the CDR3 is TGTGCCAGCAGCCAAGAAAGAGTACTCCTCAGAGGTGGCTACACCTTC. The encoded protein is CASSQERVLLRGGYTF. The chain uses TRBV3-1 (or the pseudogene TRBV3-2) and TRBJ1-2, with D uncertain. Germline values: CDR1 LGHDT, CDR2 YNNKEL (reference sequence). The CDR3 spans 16 residues. V lost 0 bases to trimming and J lost 7 bases, with 18 bases between them.